This paragraph covers one T cell receptor beta chain sequence. Its antigen target is currently unknown. No base-level quality is on record; no much larger clone is a single base apart. The CDR3 spans 13 residues, from the cysteine through the phenylalanine. Only the CDR3 DNA is retained, 39 bases long and in frame from the first base. CDR1 SQVTM and CDR2 ANQGSEA are derived from the germline V gene. Relative to germline, V is 4 bases shorter and J is 8 bases shorter, with 14 bases between their ends. The data originate from a study of blood T cell repertoires in COVID-19 (TCRdb year 2020). In the study overall: Samples from collaborators originated in the United States, Italy and Spain and spanned both the acute and convalescent phases of COVID-19. The prospective study material was composed of cDNA or gDNA derived from T cells, B-cell-depleted T cells, or PBMCs. Subjects who had been exposed to COVID-19, were actively infected with it, or had recovered from it provided the deeply sampled blood TCRbeta repertoires that made up the dataset. The repertoires were released in a freely available public database meant as a resource for research on the immune response to SARS-CoV-2. Samples were obtained from the ongoing ImmuneRACE study (first 160 participants) and from 1,254 subjects provided by 6 global collaborators. Nearly every sample came with metadata listing a de-identified subject ID, COVID-19 status, age in years and sex. Where HLA class I and class II types were available, the types were taken from metadata supplied by the sample provider, not from assay-based typing. Results the study describes overall, beyond this receptor: How much clinical and demographic metadata was included differed by source and by participant, and the metadata was provided uncurated.

TCRbeta CDR3 regions were amplified from genomic DNA by means of the immunoSEQ Assay, a bias-controlled multiplex PCR. Per the source publication's procedure: The number of nucleated cells in each sample was estimated from the amplification of reference gene primers within the assay. Sequence reads were collapsed and filtered to measure the absolute abundance of every unique TCRbeta CDR3 rearrangement. For each sample, productive Simpson clonality was calculated as the square root of Simpson's diversity index across productive rearrangements. Here the immuneACCESS table is served through TCRdb, limited to in-frame sequences with V and J called. Missing clones are a known gap in these copies; in checked studies unresolved V genes cover under half, and the rest lacks a known reason. D and trimming were read from the DNA, whereas the V and J calls and clone size are those reported in that table. A total of 150,000 or so clones appear in this sample, around 87% of them only once. The top ten clonotypes cover approximately 6.5% of the sample.

Collaborating institutions collected whole blood in K2EDTA tubes following their own protocols. For TCRbeta analysis, collaborators shipped samples in one of three forms: frozen whole blood, isolated PBMCs, or DNA extracted from either of those sample types. The source of this sequence is an older man with acute or convalescent COVID-19. The source material was peripheral blood. The rearranged segments are TRBV29-1 and TRBJ1-4; possibly the D gene is TRBD1, per 5 matching bases. CDR3 reads: CSVVGGFGEKLFF. The nucleotide sequence reads as follows: TGCAGCGTTGTGGGGGGATTTGGCGAAAAACTGTTTTTT.